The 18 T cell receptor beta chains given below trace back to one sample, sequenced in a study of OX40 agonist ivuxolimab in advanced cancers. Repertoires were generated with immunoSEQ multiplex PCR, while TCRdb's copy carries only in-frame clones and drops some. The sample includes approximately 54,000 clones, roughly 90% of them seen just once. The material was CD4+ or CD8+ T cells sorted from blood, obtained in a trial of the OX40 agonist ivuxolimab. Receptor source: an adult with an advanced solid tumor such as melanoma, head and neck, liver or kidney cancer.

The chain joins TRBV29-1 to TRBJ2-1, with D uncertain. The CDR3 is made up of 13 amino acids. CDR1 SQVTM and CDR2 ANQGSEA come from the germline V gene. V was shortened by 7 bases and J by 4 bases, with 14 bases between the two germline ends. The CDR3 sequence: CSAPASGYNEQFF. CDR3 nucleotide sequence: TGCAGCGCCCCCGCCTCGGGTTACAATGAGCAGTTCTTC.

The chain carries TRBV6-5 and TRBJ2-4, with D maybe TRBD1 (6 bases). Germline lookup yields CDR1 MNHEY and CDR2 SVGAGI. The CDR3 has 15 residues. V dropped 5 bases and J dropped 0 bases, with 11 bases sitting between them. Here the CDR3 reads CASSVRTVAKNIQYF. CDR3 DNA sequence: TGTGCCAGCAGTGTAAGGACAGTAGCCAAAAACATTCAGTACTTC.

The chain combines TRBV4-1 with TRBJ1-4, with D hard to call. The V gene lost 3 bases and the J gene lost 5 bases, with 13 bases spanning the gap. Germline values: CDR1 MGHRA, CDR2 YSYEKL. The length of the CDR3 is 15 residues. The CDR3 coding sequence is TGCGCCAGCAGCCAGGAAGGGTTCAGGAATGAAAAACTGTTTTTT. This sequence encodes CASSQEGFRNEKLFF.

The CDR3 here is CASSSGQGGNTIYF. In DNA, the CDR3 is TGCGCCAGCAGCTCCGGCCAGGGTGGAAACACCATATATTTT. The V gene is TRBV5-1, the J gene TRBJ1-3; D possibly corresponds to TRBD1 (5 bases). V lost 3 bases, J lost 3 bases, and 10 bases lay in between. Per the germline V gene, CDR1 is SGHRS and CDR2 is YFSETQ. The CDR3 is 14 residues long.

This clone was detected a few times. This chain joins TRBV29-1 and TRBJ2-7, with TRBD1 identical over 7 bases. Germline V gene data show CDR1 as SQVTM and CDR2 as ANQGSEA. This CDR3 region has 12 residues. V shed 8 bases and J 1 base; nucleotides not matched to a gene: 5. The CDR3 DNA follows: TGCAGCATAAAACAGGGGTCCTACGAGCAGTACTTC. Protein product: CSIKQGSYEQYF.

CDR3 in amino acids: CSVGRDAYEQYF. The CDR3 DNA reads TGCAGCGTGGGCAGGGATGCCTACGAGCAGTACTTC. The rearrangement joins TRBV29-1 to TRBJ2-7; TRBD1 is a possible D gene (5 bases). Germline values: CDR1 SQVTM, CDR2 ANQGSEA. V lost 6 bases, J lost 2 bases, and 11 bases lay in between. The CDR3 spans 12 residues.

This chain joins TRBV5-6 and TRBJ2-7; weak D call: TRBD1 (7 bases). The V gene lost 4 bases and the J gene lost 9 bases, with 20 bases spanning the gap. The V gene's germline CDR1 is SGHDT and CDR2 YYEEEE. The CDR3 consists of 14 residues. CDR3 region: CASSPRTGGGWQYF. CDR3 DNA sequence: TGTGCCAGCAGCCCGAGGACAGGAGGAGGGTGGCAGTACTTC.

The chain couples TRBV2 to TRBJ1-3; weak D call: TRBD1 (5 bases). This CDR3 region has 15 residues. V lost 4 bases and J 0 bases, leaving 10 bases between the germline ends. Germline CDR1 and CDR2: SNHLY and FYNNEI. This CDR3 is CASSVLGGSGNTIYF. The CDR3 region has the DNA TGTGCCAGCAGTGTCTTGGGGGGCTCTGGAAACACCATATATTTT.

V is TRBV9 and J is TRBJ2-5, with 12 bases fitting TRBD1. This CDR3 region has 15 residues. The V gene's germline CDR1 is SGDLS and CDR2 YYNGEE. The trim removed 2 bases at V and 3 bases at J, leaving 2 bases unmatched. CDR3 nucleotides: TGTGCCAGCAGCGTCGGGACAGGGGGCGAAGAGACCCAGTACTTC. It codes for CASSVGTGGEETQYF.

CDR3 coding DNA: TGTGCCAGCAGTTTTTTTGTGAATTCACCCCTCCACTTT. It yields the protein CASSFFVNSPLHF. The chain has TRBV28 and TRBJ1-6, with D unclear. CDR1 is MDHEN, CDR2 SYDVKM, per germline. The ends were cut back, 3 bases at V and 7 bases at J, with 7 bases in the middle. The CDR3 totals 13 residues.

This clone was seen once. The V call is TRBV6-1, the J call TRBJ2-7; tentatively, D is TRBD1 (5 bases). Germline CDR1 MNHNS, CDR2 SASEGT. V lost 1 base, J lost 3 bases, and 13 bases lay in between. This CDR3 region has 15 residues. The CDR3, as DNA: TGTGCCAGCAGTGAAGAAGGGGTCGCCAACTACGAGCAGTACTTC. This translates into CASSEEGVANYEQYF.

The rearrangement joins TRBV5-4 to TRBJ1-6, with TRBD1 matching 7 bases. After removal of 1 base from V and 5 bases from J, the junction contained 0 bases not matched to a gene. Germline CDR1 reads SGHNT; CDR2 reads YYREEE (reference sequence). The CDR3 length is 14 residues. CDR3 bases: TGTGCCAGCAGCTTGACAGGGGATAATTCACCCCTCCACTTT. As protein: CASSLTGDNSPLHF.

The CDR3 reads CSVEGPGYGYTF. The CDR3 DNA reads TGCAGCGTTGAAGGGCCGGGTTATGGCTACACCTTC. The chain is built from TRBV29-1 and TRBJ1-2, with unresolved D. Trimming pared 1 base from V and 5 bases from J, leaving 8 bases between. The CDR3 has 12 amino acids. Germline loops: CDR1 SQVTM, CDR2 ANQGSEA.

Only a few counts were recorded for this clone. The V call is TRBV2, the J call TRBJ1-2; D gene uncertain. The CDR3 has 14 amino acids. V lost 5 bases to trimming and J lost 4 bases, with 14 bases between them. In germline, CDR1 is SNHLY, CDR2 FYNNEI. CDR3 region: CASSRTLTIYGYTF. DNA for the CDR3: TGTGCCAGCAGTCGGACCCTGACGATCTATGGCTACACCTTC.

For the CDR3, the DNA is TGTGCCAGCAGCCAAGACGAAGGGTCTGGAAACACCATATATTTT. This gives the protein CASSQDEGSGNTIYF. This chain links TRBV4-2 with TRBJ1-3; no clear D. This CDR3 region has 15 residues. Germline loops: CDR1 LGHNA, CDR2 YNFKEQ. Trimming shortened V by 0 bases and J by 1 base, and 7 bases separated the two germline ends.

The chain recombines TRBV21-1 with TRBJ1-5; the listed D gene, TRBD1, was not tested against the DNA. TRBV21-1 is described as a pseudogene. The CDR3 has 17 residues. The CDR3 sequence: CASRAPKDGQGKQPQHF. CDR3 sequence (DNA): TGTGCCAGCCGTGCCCCGAAAGATGGACAGGGCAAACAGCCCCAGCATTTT.

CDR3 region: CASSILDRGLNTEAFF. For the CDR3, the DNA is TGTGCCAGCTCTATCCTAGACAGGGGATTGAACACTGAAGCTTTCTTT. V gene TRBV18 combines with J gene TRBJ1-1; TRBD1 agrees at 8 bases. The CDR3 is made up of 16 amino acids. Germline trimming cut 6 bases from V and 0 bases from J; bases unmatched to any gene: 9. Germline CDR1 reads KGHSH; CDR2 reads LQKENI.

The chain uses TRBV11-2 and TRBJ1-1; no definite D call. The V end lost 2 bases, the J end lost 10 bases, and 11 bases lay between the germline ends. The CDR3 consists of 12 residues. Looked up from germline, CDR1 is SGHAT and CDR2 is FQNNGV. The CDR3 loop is CASSLTPSGAFF. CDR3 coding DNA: TGTGCCAGCAGCTTAACACCGTCGGGAGCTTTCTTT.